This TCR beta chain was obtained from a study of blood T cell repertoires in COVID-19. Authors' data handling: Reference gene primer amplification gave nucleated cell count estimates. TCRdb keeps only in-frame clones here, not all; method: immunoSEQ multiplex PCR. The V and J calls and clone size come from that table; D and trimming were worked out from the DNA. The sample lists 250,000 to 350,000 clones, roughly 87% occurring once. The CDR3 has 17 amino acids. CDR1 is LNHDA and CDR2 is SQIVND in the germline V gene (reference sequence). Deletions cut 2 bases from V and 0 bases from J, with 16 bases between.

This chain uses TRBV19 with TRBJ1-1, with TRBD1 as a possible D gene (6 bases). Sequenced sample: peripheral blood. The source of this sequence is a woman between 50 and 59 years old who had recovered from COVID-19. CDR3 in amino acids: CASSILARGTMNTEAFF. CDR3 coding DNA: TGTGCCAGTAGTATACTGGCGAGGGGGACCATGAACACTGAAGCTTTCTTT. Together with reference TRBV19 and TRBJ1-1, the CDR3 gives the full variable domain: DGGITQSPKYLFRKEGQNVTLSCEQNLNHDAMYWYRQDPGQGLRLIYYSQIVNDFQKGDIAEGYSVSREKKESFPLTVTSAQKNPTAFYLCASSILARGTMNTEAFFGQGTRLTVV.